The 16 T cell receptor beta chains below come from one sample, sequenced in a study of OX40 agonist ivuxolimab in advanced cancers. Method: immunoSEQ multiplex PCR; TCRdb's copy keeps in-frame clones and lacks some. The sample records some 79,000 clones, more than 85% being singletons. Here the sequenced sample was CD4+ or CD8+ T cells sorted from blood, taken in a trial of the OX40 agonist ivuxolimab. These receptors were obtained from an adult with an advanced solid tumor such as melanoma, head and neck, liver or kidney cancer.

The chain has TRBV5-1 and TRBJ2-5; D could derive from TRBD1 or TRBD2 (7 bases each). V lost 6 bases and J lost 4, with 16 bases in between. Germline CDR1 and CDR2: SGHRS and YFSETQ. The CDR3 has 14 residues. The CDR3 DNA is TGCGCCAGCACCCAGGGGGGAGGGCCAGAGACCCAGTACTTC. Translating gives CASTQGGGPETQYF.

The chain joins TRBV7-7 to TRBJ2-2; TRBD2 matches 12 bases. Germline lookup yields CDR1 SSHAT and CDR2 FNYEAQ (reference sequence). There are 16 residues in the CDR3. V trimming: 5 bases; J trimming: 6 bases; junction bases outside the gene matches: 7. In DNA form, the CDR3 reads TGTGCCAGCAGCAAAGGTTCTAGCGGGAGGGCCGGGGAGCTGTTTTTT. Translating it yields CASSKGSSGRAGELFF. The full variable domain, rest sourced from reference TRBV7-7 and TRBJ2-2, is GAGVSQSPRYKVTKRGQDVTLRCDPISSHATLYWYQQALGQGPEFLTYFNYEAQPDKSGLPSDRFSAERPEGSISTLTIQRTEQRDSAMYRCASSKGSSGRAGELFFGEGSRLTVL.

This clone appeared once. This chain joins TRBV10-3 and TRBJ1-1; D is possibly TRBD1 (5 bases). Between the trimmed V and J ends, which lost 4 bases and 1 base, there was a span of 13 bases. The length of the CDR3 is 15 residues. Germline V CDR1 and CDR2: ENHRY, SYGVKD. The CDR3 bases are TGTGCCATCAGTGCCTCTGGGGGAGAGAACACTGAAGCTTTCTTT. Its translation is CAISASGGENTEAFF.

The CDR3 sequence is CASSDLSGSVDTQYF. The CDR3, as DNA: TGTGCCAGCAGTGACCTTAGCGGGAGTGTAGATACGCAGTATTTT. The chain combines TRBV6-4 with TRBJ2-3; 9 nucleotides agree with TRBD2. The ends lost 2 bases at V and 5 bases at J; junction bases unmatched: 5. Looked up from germline, CDR1 is MRHNA and CDR2 is SNTAGT. CDR3 length: 15 residues.

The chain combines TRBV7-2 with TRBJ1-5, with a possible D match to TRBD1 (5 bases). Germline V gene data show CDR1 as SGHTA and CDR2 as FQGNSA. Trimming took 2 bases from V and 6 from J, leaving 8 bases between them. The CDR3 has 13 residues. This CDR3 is CASSLSGGQPQHF. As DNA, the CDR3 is TGTGCCAGCAGCTTAAGTGGGGGTCAGCCCCAGCATTTT.

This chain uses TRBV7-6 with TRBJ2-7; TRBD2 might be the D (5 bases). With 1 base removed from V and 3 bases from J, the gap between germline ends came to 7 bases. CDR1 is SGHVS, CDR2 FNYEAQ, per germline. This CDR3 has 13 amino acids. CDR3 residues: CASSLEAGYEQYF. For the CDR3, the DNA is TGTGCCAGCAGCTTAGAGGCGGGCTACGAGCAGTACTTC.

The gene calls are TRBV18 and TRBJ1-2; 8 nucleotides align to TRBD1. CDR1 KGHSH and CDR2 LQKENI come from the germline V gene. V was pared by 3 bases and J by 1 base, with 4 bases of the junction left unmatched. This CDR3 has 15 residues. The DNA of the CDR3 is TGTGCCAGCTCACCTTTTGACAGGGGTAACTATGGCTACACCTTC. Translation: CASSPFDRGNYGYTF.

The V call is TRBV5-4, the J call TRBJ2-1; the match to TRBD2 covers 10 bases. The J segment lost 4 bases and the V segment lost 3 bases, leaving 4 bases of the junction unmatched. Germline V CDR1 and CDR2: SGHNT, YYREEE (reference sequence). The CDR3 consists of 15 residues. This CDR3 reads CASSSLAGVYNEQFF. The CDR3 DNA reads TGTGCCAGCAGCTCTCTAGCGGGAGTATACAATGAGCAGTTCTTC.

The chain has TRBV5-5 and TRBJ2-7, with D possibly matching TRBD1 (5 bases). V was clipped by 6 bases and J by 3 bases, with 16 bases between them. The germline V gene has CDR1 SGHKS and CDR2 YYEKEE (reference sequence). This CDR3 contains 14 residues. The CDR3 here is CASTGAGQIYEQYF. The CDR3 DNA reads TGTGCCAGCACTGGTGCAGGGCAGATCTACGAGCAGTACTTC.

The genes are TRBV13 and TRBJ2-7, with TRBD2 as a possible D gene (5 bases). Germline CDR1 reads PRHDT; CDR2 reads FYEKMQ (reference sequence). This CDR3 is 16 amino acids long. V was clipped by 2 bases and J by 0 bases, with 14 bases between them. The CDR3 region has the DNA TGTGCCAGCAGCTTATTGGGAGTAACCGCCTCCTACGAGCAGTACTTC. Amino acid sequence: CASSLLGVTASYEQYF.

The CDR3: CASSGITLSSGANVLTF. Written as DNA, the CDR3 is TGTGCCAGCAGCGGGATCACTCTGAGCTCTGGGGCCAACGTCCTGACTTTC. The V gene is TRBV9, the J gene TRBJ2-6; no reliable D call. From germline, CDR1 is SGDLS and CDR2 YYNGEE. Trimming took off 3 bases at V and 0 bases at J, with 13 bases between the two ends. CDR3 length: 17 amino acids.

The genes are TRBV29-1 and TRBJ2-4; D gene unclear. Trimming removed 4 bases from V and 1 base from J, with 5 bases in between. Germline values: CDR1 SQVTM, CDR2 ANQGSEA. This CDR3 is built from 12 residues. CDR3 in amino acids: CSVGPAKNIQYF. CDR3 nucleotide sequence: TGCAGCGTTGGGCCCGCCAAAAACATTCAGTACTTC.

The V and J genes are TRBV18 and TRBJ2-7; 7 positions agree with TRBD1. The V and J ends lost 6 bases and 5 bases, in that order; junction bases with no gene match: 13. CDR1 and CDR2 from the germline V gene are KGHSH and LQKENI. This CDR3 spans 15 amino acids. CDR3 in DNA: TGTGCCAGCTCTATACAGACAGGGTTCGAGGACGAGCAGTACTTC. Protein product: CASSIQTGFEDEQYF.

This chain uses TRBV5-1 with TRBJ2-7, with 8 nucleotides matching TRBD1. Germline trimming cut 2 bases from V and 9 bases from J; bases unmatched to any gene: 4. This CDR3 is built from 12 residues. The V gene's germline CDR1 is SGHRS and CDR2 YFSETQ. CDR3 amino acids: CASSLGQGGQYF. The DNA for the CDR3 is TGCGCCAGCAGCTTAGGACAGGGCGGGCAGTACTTC.

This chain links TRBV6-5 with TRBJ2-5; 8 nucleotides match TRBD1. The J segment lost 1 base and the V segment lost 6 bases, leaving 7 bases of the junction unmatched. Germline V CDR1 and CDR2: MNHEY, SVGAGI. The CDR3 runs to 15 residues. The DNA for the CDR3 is TGTGCCAGCAGACGGACAGGGACCCTCCAAGAGACCCAGTACTTC. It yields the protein CASRRTGTLQETQYF.

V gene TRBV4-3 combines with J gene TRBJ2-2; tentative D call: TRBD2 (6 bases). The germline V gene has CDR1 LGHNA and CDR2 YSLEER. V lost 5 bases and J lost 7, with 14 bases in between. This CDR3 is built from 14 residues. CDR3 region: CASSGTGASGELFF. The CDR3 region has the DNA TGCGCCAGCAGCGGCACGGGAGCAAGCGGGGAGCTGTTTTTT.